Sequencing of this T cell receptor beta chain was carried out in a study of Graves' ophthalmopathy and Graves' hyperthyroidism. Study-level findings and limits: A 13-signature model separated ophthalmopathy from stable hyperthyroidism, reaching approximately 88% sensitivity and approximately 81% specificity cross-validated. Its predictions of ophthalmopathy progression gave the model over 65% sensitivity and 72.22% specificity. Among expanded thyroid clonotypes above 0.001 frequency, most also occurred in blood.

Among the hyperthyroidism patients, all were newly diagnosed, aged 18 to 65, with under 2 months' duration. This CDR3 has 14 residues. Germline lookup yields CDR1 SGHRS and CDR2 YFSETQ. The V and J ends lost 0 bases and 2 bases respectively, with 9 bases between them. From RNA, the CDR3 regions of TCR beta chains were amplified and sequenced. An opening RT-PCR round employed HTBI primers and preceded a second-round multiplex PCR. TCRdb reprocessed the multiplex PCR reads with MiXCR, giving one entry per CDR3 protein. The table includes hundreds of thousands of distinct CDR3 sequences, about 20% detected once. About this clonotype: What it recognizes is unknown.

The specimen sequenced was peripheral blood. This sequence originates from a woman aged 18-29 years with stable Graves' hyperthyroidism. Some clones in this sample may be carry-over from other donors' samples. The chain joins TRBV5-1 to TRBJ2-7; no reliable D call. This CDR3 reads CASSLVGRTYEQYF. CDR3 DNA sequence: TGCGCCAGCAGCTTGGTAGGACGAACCTACGAGCAGTACTTC. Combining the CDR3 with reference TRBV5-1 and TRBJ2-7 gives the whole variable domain KAGVTQTPRYLIKTRGQQVTLSCSPISGHRSVSWYQQTPGQGLQFLFEYFSETQRNKGNFPGRFSGRQFSNSRSEMNVSTLELGDSALYLCASSLVGRTYEQYFGPGTRLTVT.